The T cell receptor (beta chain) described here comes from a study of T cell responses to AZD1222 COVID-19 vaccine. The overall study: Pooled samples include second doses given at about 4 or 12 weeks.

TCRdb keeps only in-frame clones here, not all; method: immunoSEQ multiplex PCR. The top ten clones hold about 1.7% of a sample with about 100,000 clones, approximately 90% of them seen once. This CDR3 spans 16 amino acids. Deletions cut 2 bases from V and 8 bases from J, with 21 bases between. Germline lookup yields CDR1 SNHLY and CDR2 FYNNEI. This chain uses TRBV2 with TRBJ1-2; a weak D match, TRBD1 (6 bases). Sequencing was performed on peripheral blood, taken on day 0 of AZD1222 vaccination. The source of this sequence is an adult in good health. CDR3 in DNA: TGTGCCAGCAGTGAAAGGGTTGGGCAGGGGTTTGTCGGCTACACCTTC. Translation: CASSERVGQGFVGYTF.